This T cell receptor (beta chain) was recorded in a study of OX40 agonist ivuxolimab in advanced cancers. Overall study findings and caveats: The work left the antigen specificity of expanded peripheral T cells undetermined.

This CDR3 is 14 amino acids long. V lost 5 bases to trimming and J lost 0 bases, with 8 bases between them. In germline, CDR1 is LNHDA, CDR2 SQIVND (reference sequence). With respect to this clone: Its antigen remains unidentified.

The table came from immunoSEQ multiplex PCR; TCRdb's copy has only in-frame clones and leaves some out. This sample has 40,000 to 55,000 clones, with around 93% found just once. The source was CD4+ or CD8+ T cells sorted from blood, collected in a trial of the OX40 agonist ivuxolimab. This rearrangement joins TRBV19 to TRBJ2-1, with D uncertain. This sequence originates from an adult with an advanced solid tumor such as melanoma, head and neck, liver or kidney cancer. The CDR3 DNA reads TGTGCCAGTAGTCCGGCTAGCTCCTACAATGAGCAGTTCTTC. It specifies CASSPASSYNEQFF.